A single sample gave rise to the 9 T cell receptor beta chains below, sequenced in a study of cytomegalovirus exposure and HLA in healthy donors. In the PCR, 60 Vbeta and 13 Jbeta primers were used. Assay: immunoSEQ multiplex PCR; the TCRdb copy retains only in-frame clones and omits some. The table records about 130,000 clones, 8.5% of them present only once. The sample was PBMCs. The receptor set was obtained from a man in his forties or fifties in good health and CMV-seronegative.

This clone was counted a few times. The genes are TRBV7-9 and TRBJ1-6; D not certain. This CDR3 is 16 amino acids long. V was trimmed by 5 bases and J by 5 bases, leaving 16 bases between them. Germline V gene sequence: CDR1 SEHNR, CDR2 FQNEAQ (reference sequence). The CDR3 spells CASSIVGLGDNSPLHF. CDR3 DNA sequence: TGTGCCAGCAGCATTGTTGGACTCGGGGATAATTCACCCCTCCACTTT.

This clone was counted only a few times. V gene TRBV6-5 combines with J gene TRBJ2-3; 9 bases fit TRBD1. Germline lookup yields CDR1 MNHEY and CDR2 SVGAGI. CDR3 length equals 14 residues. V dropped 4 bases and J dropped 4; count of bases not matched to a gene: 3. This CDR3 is CASSSGQGADTQYF. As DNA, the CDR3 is TGTGCCAGCAGTTCGGGACAGGGCGCAGATACGCAGTATTTT.

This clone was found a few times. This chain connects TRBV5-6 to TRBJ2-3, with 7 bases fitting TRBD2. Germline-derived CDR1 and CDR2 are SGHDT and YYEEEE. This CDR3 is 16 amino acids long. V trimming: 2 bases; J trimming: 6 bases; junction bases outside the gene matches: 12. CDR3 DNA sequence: TGTGCCAGCAGCTTCCTCTCGGGGGGATTTTCGGATACGCAGTATTTT. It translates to CASSFLSGGFSDTQYF.

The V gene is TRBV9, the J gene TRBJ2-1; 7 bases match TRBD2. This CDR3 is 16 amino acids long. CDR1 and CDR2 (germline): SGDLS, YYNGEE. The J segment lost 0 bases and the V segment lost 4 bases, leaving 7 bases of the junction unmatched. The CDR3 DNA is TGTGCCAGCAGCCCGAGATCGGGGGGCTCCTACAATGAGCAGTTCTTC. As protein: CASSPRSGGSYNEQFF.

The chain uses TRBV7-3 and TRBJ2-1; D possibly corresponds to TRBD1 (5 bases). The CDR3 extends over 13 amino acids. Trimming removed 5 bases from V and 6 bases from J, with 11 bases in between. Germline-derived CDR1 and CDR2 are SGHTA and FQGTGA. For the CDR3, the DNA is TGTGCCAGCAGCCCGACAGCCTCCAATGAGCAGTTCTTC. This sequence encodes CASSPTASNEQFF.

CDR3 DNA sequence: TGTGCCATCAGTGACAGGACTAGCGGGGCCAATGAGCAGTTCTTC. Translated, it gives CAISDRTSGANEQFF. J is TRBJ2-1 and V is TRBV10-3; 12 nucleotides align to TRBD2. V shed 3 bases, J shed 6 bases, and the junction held 3 bases outside the gene matches. This CDR3 is built from 15 residues. The germline V gene has CDR1 ENHRY and CDR2 SYGVKD.

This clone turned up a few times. The CDR3 DNA reads as TGTGCCAGCAGTGACCGGGACAGGGGTCGAGCTTTCTTT. This translates into CASSDRDRGRAFF. The V call is TRBV6-5, the J call TRBJ1-1; 10 bases are shared with TRBD1. J was trimmed by 10 bases and V by 5 bases; bases with no gene match: 7. In germline, CDR1 is MNHEY, CDR2 SVGAGI. The CDR3 loop spans 13 amino acids.

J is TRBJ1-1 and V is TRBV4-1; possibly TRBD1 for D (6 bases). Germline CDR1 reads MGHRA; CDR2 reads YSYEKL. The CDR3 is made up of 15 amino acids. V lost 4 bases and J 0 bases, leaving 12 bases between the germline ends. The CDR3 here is CASSRIQGLNTEAFF. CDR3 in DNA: TGCGCCAGCAGCCGCATACAGGGTTTGAACACTGAAGCTTTCTTT.

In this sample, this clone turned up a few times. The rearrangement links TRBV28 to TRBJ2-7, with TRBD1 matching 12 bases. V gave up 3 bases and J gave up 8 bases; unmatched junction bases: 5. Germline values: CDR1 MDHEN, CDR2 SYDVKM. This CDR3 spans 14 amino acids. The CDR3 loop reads CASSLGQGARKQYF. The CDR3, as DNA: TGTGCCAGCAGTTTGGGACAGGGGGCGCGGAAGCAGTACTTC. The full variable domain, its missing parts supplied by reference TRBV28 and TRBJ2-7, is DVKVTQSSRYLVKRTGEKVFLECVQDMDHENMFWYRQDPGLGLRLIYFSYDVKMKEKGDIPEGYSVSREKKERFSLILESASTNQTSMYLCASSLGQGARKQYFGPGTRLTVT.